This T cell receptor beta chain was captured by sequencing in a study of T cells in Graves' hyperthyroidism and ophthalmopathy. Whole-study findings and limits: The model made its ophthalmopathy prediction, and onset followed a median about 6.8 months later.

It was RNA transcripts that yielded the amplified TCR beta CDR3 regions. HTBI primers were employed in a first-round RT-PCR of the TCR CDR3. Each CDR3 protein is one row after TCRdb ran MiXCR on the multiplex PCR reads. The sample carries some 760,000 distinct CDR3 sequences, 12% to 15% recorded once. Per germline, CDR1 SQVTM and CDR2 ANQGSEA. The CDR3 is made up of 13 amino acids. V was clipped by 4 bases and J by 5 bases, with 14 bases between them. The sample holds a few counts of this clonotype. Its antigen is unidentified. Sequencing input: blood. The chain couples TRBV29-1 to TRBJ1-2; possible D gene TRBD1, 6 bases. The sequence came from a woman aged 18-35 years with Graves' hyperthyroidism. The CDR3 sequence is CSVGTVLLYGYTF. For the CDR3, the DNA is TGCAGCGTTGGGACAGTACTTTTGTATGGCTACACCTTC.